The clone carrying this TCR beta chain was picked up a small number of times. The germline V gene encodes CDR1 WSHSY and CDR2 SAAADI. The J segment lost 0 bases and the V segment lost 3 bases, leaving 4 bases of the junction unmatched. The CDR3 spans 16 residues. The source of the sample is a study of patients and donors after allogeneic stem cell transplantation. One entry per CDR3 protein results from TCRdb running MiXCR on the RT-PCR reads. The sample has 400,000 to 500,000 distinct CDR3 sequences; roughly 17% are singletons. The sequencing sample was made of blood, either unsorted or a sorted T cell fraction (not recorded which). The receptor was derived from a human donor who was either an allogeneic HSCT recipient or a stem cell or donor lymphocyte infusion donor (not recorded which). It is not recorded whose cells these are; they may come from a transplant donor. This rearrangement joins TRBV10-2 to TRBJ2-1; 8 nucleotides agree with TRBD2. The DNA for the CDR3 is TGCGCCAGCAGTGATTCGAGCGGGGGCTCCTACAATGAGCAGTTCTTC. It specifies CASSDSSGGSYNEQFF.